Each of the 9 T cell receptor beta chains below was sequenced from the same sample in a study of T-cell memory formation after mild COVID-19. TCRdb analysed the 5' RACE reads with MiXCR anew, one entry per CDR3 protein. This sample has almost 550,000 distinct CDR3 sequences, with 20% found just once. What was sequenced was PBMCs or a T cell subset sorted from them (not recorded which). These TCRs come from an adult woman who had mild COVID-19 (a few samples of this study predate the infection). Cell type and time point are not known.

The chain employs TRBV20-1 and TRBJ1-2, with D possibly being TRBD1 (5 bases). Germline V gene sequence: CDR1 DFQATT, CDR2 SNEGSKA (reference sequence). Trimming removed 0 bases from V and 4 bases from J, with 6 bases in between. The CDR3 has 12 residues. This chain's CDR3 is CSARDGAYGYTF. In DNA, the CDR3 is TGCAGTGCTAGAGATGGGGCCTATGGCTACACCTTC.

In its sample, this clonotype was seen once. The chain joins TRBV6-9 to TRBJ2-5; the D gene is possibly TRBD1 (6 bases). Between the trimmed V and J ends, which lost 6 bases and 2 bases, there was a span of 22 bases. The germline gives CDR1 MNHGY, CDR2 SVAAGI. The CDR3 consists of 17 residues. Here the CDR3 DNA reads TGTGCCAGCAGCCGTGCCCGAACAGGGTCCGATCAAGAGACCCAGTACTTC. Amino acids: CASSRARTGSDQETQYF.

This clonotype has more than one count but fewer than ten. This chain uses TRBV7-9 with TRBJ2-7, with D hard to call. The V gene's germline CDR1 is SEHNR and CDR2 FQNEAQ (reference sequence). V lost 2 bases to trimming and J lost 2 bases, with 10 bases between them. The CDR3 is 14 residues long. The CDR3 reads CASSLLVRTYEQYF. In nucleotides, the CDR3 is TGTGCCAGCAGCTTACTTGTCAGAACCTACGAGCAGTACTTC.

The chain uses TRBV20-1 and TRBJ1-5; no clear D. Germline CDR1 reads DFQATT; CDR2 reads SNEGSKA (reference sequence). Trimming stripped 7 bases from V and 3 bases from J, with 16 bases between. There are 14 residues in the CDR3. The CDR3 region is CSVDRAVVNQPQHF. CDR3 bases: TGCAGTGTCGATAGGGCAGTCGTCAATCAGCCCCAGCATTTT.

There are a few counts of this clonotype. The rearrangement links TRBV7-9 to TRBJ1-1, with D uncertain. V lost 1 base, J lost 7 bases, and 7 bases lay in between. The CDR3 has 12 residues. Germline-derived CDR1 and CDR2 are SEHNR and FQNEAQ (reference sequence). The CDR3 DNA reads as TGTGCCAGCAGCTTAGAGGAGCGTGAAGCTTTCTTT. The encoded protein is CASSLEEREAFF. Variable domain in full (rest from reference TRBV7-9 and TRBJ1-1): DTGVSQNPRHKITKRGQNVTFRCDPISEHNRLYWYRQTLGQGPEFLTYFQNEAQLEKSRLLSDRFSAERPKGSFSTLEIQRTEQGDSAMYLCASSLEEREAFFGQGTRLTVV.

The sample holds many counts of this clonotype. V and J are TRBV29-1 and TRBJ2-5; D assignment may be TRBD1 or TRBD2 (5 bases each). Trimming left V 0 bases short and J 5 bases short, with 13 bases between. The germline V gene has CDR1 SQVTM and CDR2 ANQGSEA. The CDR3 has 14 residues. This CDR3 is CSVEDPRGRETQYF. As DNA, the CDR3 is TGCAGCGTTGAAGATCCGAGGGGCAGGGAGACCCAGTACTTC.

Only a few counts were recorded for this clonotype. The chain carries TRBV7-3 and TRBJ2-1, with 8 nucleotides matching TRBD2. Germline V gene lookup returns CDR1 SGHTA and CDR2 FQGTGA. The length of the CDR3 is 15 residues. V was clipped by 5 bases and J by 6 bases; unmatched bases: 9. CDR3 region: CASSPHIGLANEQFF. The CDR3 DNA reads TGTGCCAGCAGCCCACACATTGGACTAGCCAATGAGCAGTTCTTC. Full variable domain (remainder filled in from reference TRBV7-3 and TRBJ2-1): GAGVSQTPSNKVTEKGKYVELRCDPISGHTALYWYRQSLGQGPEFLIYFQGTGAADDSGLPNDRFFAVRPEGSVSTLKIQRTERGDSAVYLCASSPHIGLANEQFFGPGTRLTVL.

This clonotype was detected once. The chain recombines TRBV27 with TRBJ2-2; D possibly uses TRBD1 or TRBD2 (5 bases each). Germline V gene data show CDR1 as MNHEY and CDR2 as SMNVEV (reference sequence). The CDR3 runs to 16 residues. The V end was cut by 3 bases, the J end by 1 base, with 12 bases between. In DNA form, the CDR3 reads TGTGCCAGCAGTTTTCAGGGAGCTGTGAACACCGGGGAGCTGTTTTTT. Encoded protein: CASSFQGAVNTGELFF.

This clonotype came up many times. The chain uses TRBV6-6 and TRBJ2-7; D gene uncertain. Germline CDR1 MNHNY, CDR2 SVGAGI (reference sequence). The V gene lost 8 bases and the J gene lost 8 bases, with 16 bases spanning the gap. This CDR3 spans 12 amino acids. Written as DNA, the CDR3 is TGTGCCAGCTCCCCCTCCGCTCAGAAGCAGTACTTC. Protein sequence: CASSPSAQKQYF.